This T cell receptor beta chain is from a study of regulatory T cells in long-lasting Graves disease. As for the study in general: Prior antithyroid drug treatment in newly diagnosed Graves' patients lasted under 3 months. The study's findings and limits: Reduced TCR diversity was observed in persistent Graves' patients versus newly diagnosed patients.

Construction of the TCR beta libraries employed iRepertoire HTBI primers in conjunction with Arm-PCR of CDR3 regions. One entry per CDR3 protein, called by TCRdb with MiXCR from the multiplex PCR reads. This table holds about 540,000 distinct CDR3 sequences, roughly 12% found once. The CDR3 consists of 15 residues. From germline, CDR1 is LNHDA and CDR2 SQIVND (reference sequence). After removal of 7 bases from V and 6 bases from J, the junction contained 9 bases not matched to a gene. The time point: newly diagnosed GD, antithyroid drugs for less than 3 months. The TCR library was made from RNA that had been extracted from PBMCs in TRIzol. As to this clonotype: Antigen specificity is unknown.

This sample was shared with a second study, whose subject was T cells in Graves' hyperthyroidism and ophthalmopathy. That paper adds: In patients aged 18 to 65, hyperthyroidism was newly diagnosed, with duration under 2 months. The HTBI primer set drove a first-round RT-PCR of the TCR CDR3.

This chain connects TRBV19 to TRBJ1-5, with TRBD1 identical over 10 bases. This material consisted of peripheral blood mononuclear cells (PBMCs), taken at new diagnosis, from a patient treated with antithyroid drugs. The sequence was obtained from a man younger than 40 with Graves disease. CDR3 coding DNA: TGTGCCAGTACCCACCCGGGACAGGGGTTTCAGCCCCAGCATTTT. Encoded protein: CASTHPGQGFQPQHF.